This TCR beta chain emerged from a study of blood T cell repertoires in COVID-19. Generated by immunoSEQ multiplex PCR, the TCRdb table keeps only in-frame clones and is missing some. The sample lists 160,000 or so clones, 81% occurring once. V dropped 3 bases and J dropped 6 bases, with 20 bases sitting between them. The CDR3 is 17 amino acids. Per germline, CDR1 SGHDN and CDR2 FVKESK. The rearrangement uses TRBV14 and TRBJ2-2; tentative D call: TRBD1 (5 bases). Source material: peripheral blood. This clonotype was sampled from a man in his 60s with active or convalescent COVID-19. Written as DNA, the CDR3 is TGTGCCAGCAGCCAGAAGCAAGCAGGGCTGGTCGCCGGGGAGCTGTTTTTT. Protein: CASSQKQAGLVAGELFF.